Sequencing of this T cell receptor beta chain was carried out in a study of tumor-infiltrating lymphocytes in primary liver carcinoma (dated by TCRdb to about 2017). At the level of the whole study: Of the five patients, three men and two women aged 30 to 69 years, four had hepatocellular carcinoma and one had combined HCC and intrahepatic cholangiocarcinoma. Each sample produced roughly 3.65 to 8 million productive TCRbeta reads, and read depth showed no significant difference between tissue types. Across five regions of each liver tumor, along with adjacent normal tissue and blood, the study brought together TCRbeta repertoire sequencing, expression microarrays and whole-exome sequencing. TCRbeta repertoire sequencing covered about 35 specimens from 5 patients: around 25 tumor regions, 5 adjacent noncancerous liver tissues and 5 peripheral blood samples. The tumors of the five patients were staged as T1-T3 N0M0, with maximum diameters ranging from roughly 4.2 to 10 cm. To link TCRbeta repertoire diversity to the local molecular phenotype, the approximately 26 tumor region samples were profiled with Agilent mRNA microarrays. Reproducibility between technical replicate repertoires was high, with correlation coefficients above 0.95 and mean shared-clone rates around 0.88.

Taken from the germline V gene, the CDR1 and CDR2 loops are MDHEN and SYDVKM. The cysteine opens and the phenylalanine closes a CDR3 of 13 amino acids. The CDR3 DNA has 39 bases and is translated from base 1. Summary of the overall study and its limitations: The top 250 clones made up a significantly larger repertoire fraction in tumors than in blood (p = 0.039). Only 4 or 5 patients were included in the study, and the authors note that the findings should be validated in a larger study. Since the samples were bulk and unsorted, there was no way to compare CD4+ and CD8+ T cell repertoires. Consistent with antigen-driven expansion, pairs of tumor regions showed higher repertoire overlap (mean about 36%) than either tumor-adjacent pairs (approximately 17%) or tumor-blood pairs (roughly 14%). Because sequencing covered only the TCR beta chain and unpaired alpha chains were not captured, true repertoire diversity is likely underestimated. Only about 8-25% of top clones were present in all five regions of a tumor, suggesting spatial heterogeneity of tumor-infiltrating T cells.

Comments on this clonotype: Its antigen target is currently unknown. A read error may produce the germline difference seen at one junction end.

Starting from approximately 0.5 ug total RNA, TCRbeta-specific cDNA was produced by reverse transcription with a constant-region primer and ProtoScript II reverse transcriptase. TCRbeta libraries were built with three nested multiplex PCR rounds, a slightly modified ARM-PCR procedure. The first two PCR rounds used multiplex TRBV1-TRBV30 forward primers with a Cbeta reverse primer, each for 10 cycles. A final 25-cycle PCR with Deep VentR polymerase added sample barcodes and Illumina adapters. Before sequencing, amplicons of 200-500 bp were gel-purified using a QIAquick gel extraction kit. TCRbeta amplicons were sequenced on an Illumina HiSeq 2500 with 250-bp paired-end reads. The original pipeline was this. Trimmomatic v0.33 was used to quality-trim the reads, and FLASH v1.2.11 was used to merge paired reads so that full CDR3 sequences could be recovered. V, D and J germline segments were assigned to the rearranged TCRbeta sequences using MiGEC v1.2.1b. VDJtools v1.0.0 computed clonotype statistics and Shannon-Wiener diversity indices. To cut down on sampling bias, every analysis after diversity analysis relied on just the 250 most abundant clonotypes from each sample. Using fastp trimming at Q25 and MiXCR clonotype assembly, TCRdb reanalyzed the public sequencing data and kept in-frame beta chains. Rows are combined by CDR3 protein, so each entry shows the most common genes and DNA. TCRdb, rather than the study authors, made the V and J calls. The sample records more than 90,000 distinct CDR3 sequences, under 70% of which are singletons. The top ten hold more than 10% of the sample.

Without any cell sorting, total RNA and DNA were extracted together from roughly 21-30 mg of bulk tissue using the AllPrep DNA/RNA mini kit. Four to six patients with histopathologically diagnosed primary liver carcinoma underwent surgical resection in China between 2015 and 2016. At the time of sampling, the patients were treatment-naive and had chronic HBV infection. Each tumor was sampled at five spatially separated regions: the superior, inferior, left-lateral and right-lateral poles and the tumor centre. Histological examination found more than 80% viable tumor cells in every tumor sample. Fresh tumor and adjacent tissue pieces were bisected; one half was stored in RNAlater at -80°C, the other sent for histology.

Recombination joined TRBV28 with TRBJ1-1; the D gene is perhaps TRBD1, from 5 matching bases. The specimen was liver tumor tissue from sampling region 2. Reading the label with the study, this specimen's cell subset or site is: tumor region T2, inferior pole. The clonotype was recovered from a woman aged 60-70 years with primary liver carcinoma and hepatitis B virus infection. The nucleotide sequence reads TGTGCCAGCAGTTTTCAGGGTTACACTGAAGATTTCTTT. This codes for CASSFQGYTEDFF.